These 23 T cell receptor beta chains originate from one sample sequenced in a study of blood T cells in healthy people across ages. Primed by a sample-barcoded 5' primer and a J-beta primer mix, a second PCR proceeded for about 7 to 12 cycles. TCRdb itself ran the 5' RACE reads through MiXCR, one entry per CDR3 protein. The table shows 1 million to 1.2 million distinct CDR3 sequences, with around two fifths occurring only once. Sequenced material: blood. These receptors were obtained from a man younger than 35 in good health.

The chain carries TRBV30 and TRBJ1-6; D gene unclear. Germline CDR1 is GTSNPN and CDR2 is SVGIG (reference sequence). CDR3 length: 13 amino acids. V was pared by 0 bases and J by 7 bases, with 7 bases between. DNA of the CDR3: TGTGCCTGGAGTGTATTTGGGAATTCACCCCTCCACTTT. It specifies CAWSVFGNSPLHF.

In its sample, this clonotype was seen a few times. The V and J genes are TRBV7-9 and TRBJ1-1; TRBD1 is a possible D gene (6 bases). Germline loops: CDR1 SEHNR, CDR2 FQNEAQ (reference sequence). CDR3 length: 13 amino acids. The germline V and J ends were trimmed by 7 bases and 3 bases, with 12 bases remaining between them. CDR3 amino acids: CASTRDTHTEAFF. DNA of the CDR3: TGTGCCAGCACTAGGGACACCCACACTGAAGCTTTCTTT.

The CDR3 coding sequence is TGTGCCAGCAGTGAAGATGGGGGTCGGCAGACCCAGTACTTC. Translating it yields CASSEDGGRQTQYF. The chain carries TRBV2 and TRBJ2-5; D possibly uses TRBD1 or TRBD2 (5 bases each). This CDR3 has 14 residues. Between the trimmed V and J ends, which lost 1 base and 6 bases, there was a span of 12 bases. Per germline, CDR1 SNHLY and CDR2 FYNNEI.

The chain employs TRBV7-2 and TRBJ2-7; D unresolved. V lost 6 bases to trimming and J lost 5 bases, with 8 bases between them. Germline V gene lookup returns CDR1 SGHTA and CDR2 FQGNSA. The CDR3 length is 11 residues. As DNA, the CDR3 is TGTGCCAGCAGTTTACTGAACGAGCAGTACTTC. The encoded protein is CASSLLNEQYF.

Only a few counts were recorded for this clonotype. The genes are TRBV4-1 and TRBJ1-2, with D maybe TRBD1 (5 bases). CDR3 length: 14 amino acids. Trimming pared 0 bases from V and 8 bases from J, leaving 13 bases between. Looked up from germline, CDR1 is MGHRA and CDR2 is YSYEKL. This CDR3 reads CASSQERQGTGYTF. CDR3 in DNA: TGCGCCAGCAGCCAAGAACGGCAGGGTACAGGCTACACCTTC.

This clonotype was seen many times. The chain uses TRBV29-1 and TRBJ1-4, with D possibly TRBD1 on 5 matching bases. With 7 bases removed from V and 8 bases from J, the gap between germline ends came to 20 bases. CDR1 and CDR2 (germline): SQVTM, ANQGSEA. CDR3 length: 14 residues. As DNA, the CDR3 is TGCAGCGCTGCCCTCGGGGGGTTGGACGAAAAACTGTTTTTT. Translation: CSAALGGLDEKLFF.

The rearrangement links TRBV27 to TRBJ2-4; D not certain. TRBJ2-7 matches the DNA end more closely, so the J call is doubtful. Per germline, CDR1 MNHEY and CDR2 SMNVEV (reference sequence). This CDR3 has 13 residues. The CDR3 DNA sequence: TGTGCCAGCAGTTTACGGGCCAACTACGAGCAGTACTTC. As protein: CASSLRANYEQYF.

The sample holds a few counts of this clonotype. The CDR3 loop is CASSSHSLDSYYGYTF. The CDR3 DNA is TGTGCCAGCAGTTCCCATTCCTTGGACAGCTACTATGGCTACACCTTC. This chain joins TRBV6-2 or TRBV6-3 and TRBJ1-2; D perhaps matches TRBD1 (6 bases). V lost 4 bases and J lost 3, with 18 bases in between. The germline gives CDR1 MNHEY, CDR2 SVGEGT. The CDR3 has 16 residues.

This sequence joins TRBV16 and TRBJ2-3; 12 bases fit TRBD2. The CDR3 contains 12 residues. V lost 6 bases to trimming and J lost 14 bases; unmatched junction nucleotides: 6. Germline V gene lookup returns CDR1 KGHSY and CDR2 FQNENV. The CDR3 sequence: CASSSGTSGLYF. The CDR3 bases are TGTGCCAGCAGTTCCGGGACTAGCGGGTTGTATTTT.

The CDR3, as DNA: TGCGCCAGCAGCTTAGATCTGGGTGACACAACGGATAGCACAGATACGCAGTATTTT. It codes for CASSLDLGDTTDSTDTQYF. The rearrangement uses TRBV5-1 and TRBJ2-3, with no clear D. With 2 bases removed from V and 0 bases from J, the gap between germline ends came to 22 bases. This CDR3 region has 19 residues. Germline V gene data show CDR1 as SGHRS and CDR2 as YFSETQ.

The V call is TRBV12-3 or TRBV12-4, the J call TRBJ2-7; no reliable D call. This CDR3 spans 16 amino acids. Trimming took 1 base from V and 3 from J, leaving 16 bases between them. Here the CDR3 DNA reads TGTGCCAGCAGTTTAGTTGTTTACGGCAGCAACTACGAGCAGTACTTC. This translates into CASSLVVYGSNYEQYF.

The table lists this clonotype with a few counts. V usage is TRBV5-1 and J usage is TRBJ2-3; TRBD2 matches 12 bases. Germline CDR1 and CDR2: SGHRS and YFSETQ. Trimming at V came to 4 bases and at J to 13 bases, leaving 4 bases not matched to a gene. The CDR3 spans 12 residues. The CDR3 sequence is CASSDGLAGKYF. The CDR3 nucleotides are TGCGCCAGCAGCGATGGACTAGCGGGGAAGTATTTT.

The table lists this clonotype with a few counts. The V gene is TRBV6-5, the J gene TRBJ1-2; tentative D call: TRBD1 (5 bases). Germline V gene sequence: CDR1 MNHEY, CDR2 SVGAGI. The CDR3 runs to 14 residues. Trimming took off 0 bases at V and 6 bases at J, with 11 bases between the two ends. CDR3 DNA sequence: TGTGCCAGCAGTTACTCGAGAGGGGAAGATGGCTACACCTTC. The encoded protein is CASSYSRGEDGYTF.

The chain uses TRBV10-3 and TRBJ1-1; no clear D. Trimming pared 6 bases from V and 1 base from J, leaving 15 bases between. In germline, CDR1 is ENHRY, CDR2 SYGVKD. The length of the CDR3 is 15 residues. The CDR3 region has the DNA TGTGCCATCAGACAGTTTAAAAACACGAACACTGAAGCTTTCTTT. It encodes CAIRQFKNTNTEAFF.

This rearrangement joins TRBV7-2 to TRBJ2-5, with 10 nucleotides matching TRBD2. The CDR3 length is 16 residues. The V segment lost 5 bases and the J segment 1 base; nucleotides outside the gene matches: 7. Germline V gene data show CDR1 as SGHTA and CDR2 as FQGNSA. CDR3 nucleotides: TGTGCCAGCAGCCTTAATCTAGCGGGGGCCCAAGAGACCCAGTACTTC. It yields the protein CASSLNLAGAQETQYF.

The chain carries TRBV5-1 and TRBJ1-1; perhaps TRBD1 as D (6 bases). This CDR3 spans 17 amino acids. Germline lookup yields CDR1 SGHRS and CDR2 YFSETQ. The V end was cut by 0 bases, the J end by 0 bases, with 15 bases between. The CDR3 spells CASSLAPTGPLNTEAFF. The DNA of the CDR3 is TGCGCCAGCAGCTTGGCCCCGACAGGCCCCTTGAACACTGAAGCTTTCTTT.

This clonotype was detected many times. The chain recombines TRBV6-5 with TRBJ2-3; possible D gene TRBD2, 7 bases. The ends were cut back, 6 bases at V and 5 bases at J, with 15 bases in the middle. CDR3 length: 14 amino acids. Germline V gene data show CDR1 as MNHEY and CDR2 as SVGAGI. CDR3 coding DNA: TGTGCCAGCAGGCCGGGGGGAGGGGGAGATACGCAGTATTTT. Translated: CASRPGGGGDTQYF.

The chain carries TRBV4-3 and TRBJ2-3, with D possibly TRBD2 on 5 matching bases. Trimming removed 1 base at V and 4 bases at J, with 9 bases between. CDR3 length equals 14 residues. In germline, CDR1 is LGHNA, CDR2 YSLEER. The CDR3 DNA reads as TGCGCCAGCAGCCAAGCGTTGGGAGCAGATACGCAGTATTTT. This encodes CASSQALGADTQYF.

This chain joins TRBV20-1 and TRBJ2-7, with 9 bases fitting TRBD1. The CDR3 is 15 amino acids. With V trimmed by 4 bases and J by 0 bases, 7 bases remained unmatched. Germline CDR1 reads DFQATT; CDR2 reads SNEGSKA (reference sequence). The CDR3 DNA follows: TGCAGTGCTAATCCCCGGGACAGGGTCTCCTACGAGCAGTACTTC. It translates to CSANPRDRVSYEQYF.

The chain joins TRBV18 to TRBJ1-1; D is unclear. The germline CDR1 and CDR2 sequences are KGHSH and LQKENI. V lost 4 bases, J lost 1 base, and 16 bases lay in between. The CDR3 has 16 residues. This chain's CDR3 is CASSLAGAASNTEAFF. In nucleotides, the CDR3 is TGTGCCAGCTCACTGGCAGGAGCGGCCTCGAACACTGAAGCTTTCTTT.

With regard to this clonotype: The junction and the germline gene differ at one end; a read error may be behind it. This chain uses TRBV6-2 or TRBV6-3 with TRBJ2-1, with D possibly being TRBD1 or TRBD2 (5 bases each). The germline V gene has CDR1 MNHEY and CDR2 SVGEGT. The CDR3 runs 15 residues. CDR3 amino acids: CVSSYSGTRVWEQFF. As DNA, the CDR3 is TGTGTCAGCAGTTACTCTGGGACCAGGGTCTGGGAGCAGTTCTTC.

This sequence joins TRBV5-1 and TRBJ2-5; 9 bases are shared with TRBD2. Matching the DNA end better, TRBJ2-7 makes the J call doubtful. Germline CDR1 reads SGHRS; CDR2 reads YFSETQ. The CDR3 sequence is 16 residues long. The CDR3 DNA sequence: TGCGCCAGCAGCCAAGAGGCGGGAGGGCCGTTCTACGAGCAGTACTTC. It yields the protein CASSQEAGGPFYEQYF.

The rearrangement joins TRBV20-1 to TRBJ1-2; D call uncertain. The germline V and J ends were trimmed by 6 bases and 5 bases, with 19 bases remaining between them. The CDR3 consists of 14 residues. Germline lookup yields CDR1 DFQATT and CDR2 SNEGSKA (reference sequence). CDR3 sequence reads: CSAKREGSGYGYTF. In DNA form, the CDR3 reads TGCAGTGCAAAGAGGGAGGGCAGCGGGTATGGCTACACCTTC.